This TCR beta chain was profiled in a study of blood T cell repertoires in COVID-19. Study-wide context: Sample material is recorded as cDNA or gDNA derived from T cells, B-cell-depleted T cells, or PBMCs.

Categorization into cohorts depended on clinical history that participants reported. From germline, CDR1 is LNHDA and CDR2 SQIVND (reference sequence). CDR3 size: 16 residues. V was pared by 2 bases and J by 9 bases, with 20 bases between. Per the original data handling: Amplified reference gene primers provided the basis for estimating nucleated cell counts. Profiling relied on immunoSEQ multiplex PCR, and the TCRdb table lists in-frame clones only, not all of them. V, J and clone size were drawn from that table, and D and trimming were deduced from the DNA. Of fewer than 350,000 clones listed, 85% are singletons.

Sequencing was done on a sample of PBMCs or T cells enriched from blood (not recorded which). V and J are TRBV19 and TRBJ2-1; D is possibly TRBD2 (5 bases). This TCR came from a woman aged 25 to 39 who had been exposed to COVID-19. The CDR3 region has the DNA TGTGCCAGTAGTATATATGGTGGACTCCGCCTCGGTGAGCAGTTCTTC. Translation gives CASSIYGGLRLGEQFF.